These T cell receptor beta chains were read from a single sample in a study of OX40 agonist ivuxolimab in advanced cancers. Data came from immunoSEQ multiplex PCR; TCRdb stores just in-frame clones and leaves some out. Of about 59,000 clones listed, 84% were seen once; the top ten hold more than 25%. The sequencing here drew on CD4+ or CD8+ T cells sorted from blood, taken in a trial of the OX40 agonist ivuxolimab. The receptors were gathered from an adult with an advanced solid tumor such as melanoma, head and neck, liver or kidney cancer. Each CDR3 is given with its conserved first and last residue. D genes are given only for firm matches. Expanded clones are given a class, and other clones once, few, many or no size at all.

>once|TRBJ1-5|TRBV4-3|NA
CASSPRNQPQHF
TGCGCCAGCAGCCCTCGCAATCAGCCCCAGCATTTT
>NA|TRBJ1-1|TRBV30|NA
CAWTQQGDEAFF
TGTGCCTGGACGCAACAGGGCGATGAAGCTTTCTTT
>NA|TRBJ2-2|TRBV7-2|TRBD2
CASSAGLPNTGELFF
TGTGCCAGCAGCGCGGGACTACCGAACACCGGGGAGCTGTTTTTT
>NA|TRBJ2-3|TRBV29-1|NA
CSVRAGTTDTQYF
TGCAGCGTGAGGGCGGGGACCACAGATACGCAGTATTTT
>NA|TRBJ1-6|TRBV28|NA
CASSLAFYAYSPLHF
TGTGCCAGCAGTTTAGCGTTCTACGCCTATTCACCCCTCCACTTT
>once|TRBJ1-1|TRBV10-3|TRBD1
CAIRARDRGGKNTEAFF
TGTGCCATCAGAGCCAGGGACAGGGGCGGCAAGAACACTGAAGCTTTCTTT
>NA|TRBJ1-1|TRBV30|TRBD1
CAWSRQGPEAFF
TGTGCCTGGAGCAGACAGGGGCCTGAAGCTTTCTTT
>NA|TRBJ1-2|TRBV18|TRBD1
CASSPPTRDRNGYTF
TGTGCCAGCTCACCACCAACCCGGGACAGGAATGGCTACACCTTC
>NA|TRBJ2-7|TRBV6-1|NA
CASRFGEQYF
TGTGCCAGCAGGTTCGGCGAACAGTACTTC
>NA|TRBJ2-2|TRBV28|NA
CASRWGGFRTGELFF
TGTGCCAGCAGGTGGGGGGGCTTCCGGACCGGGGAGCTGTTTTTT
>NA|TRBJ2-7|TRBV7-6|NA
CASSPRAANSYEQYF
TGTGCCAGCAGCCCACGAGCGGCCAACTCCTACGAGCAGTACTTC
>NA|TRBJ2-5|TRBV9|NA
CASSVGPGAGQETQYF
TGTGCCAGCAGCGTAGGCCCGGGAGCAGGCCAAGAGACCCAGTACTTC
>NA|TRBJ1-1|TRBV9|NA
CASSFTSNTEAFF
TGTGCCAGCAGCTTTACATCAAACACTGAAGCTTTCTTT
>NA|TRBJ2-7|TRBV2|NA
CASSERGRAYEQYF
TGTGCCAGCAGTGAAAGGGGTAGGGCCTACGAGCAGTACTTC
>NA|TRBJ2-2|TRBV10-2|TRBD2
CASSLGLAGVSGELFF
TGCGCCAGCAGCCTCGGTTTAGCGGGAGTGTCCGGGGAGCTGTTTTTT
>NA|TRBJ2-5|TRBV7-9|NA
CASSLASGTQYF
TGTGCCAGCAGCTTAGCTAGTGGGACCCAGTACTTC
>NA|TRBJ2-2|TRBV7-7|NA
CASREVAVTGELFF
TGTGCCAGCAGGGAAGTAGCGGTTACCGGGGAGCTGTTTTTT
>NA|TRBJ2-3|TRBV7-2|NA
CASTPGFQSDTQYF
TGTGCCAGCACCCCAGGTTTCCAATCAGATACGCAGTATTTT
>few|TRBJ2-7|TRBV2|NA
CASSDRSWASLDYEQYF
TGTGCCAGCAGTGATAGATCCTGGGCCAGTTTGGACTACGAGCAGTACTTC
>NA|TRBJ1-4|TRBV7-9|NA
CASSLEAGAVFF
TGTGCCAGCAGTTTAGAGGCAGGGGCCGTGTTTTTT
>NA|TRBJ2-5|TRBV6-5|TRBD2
CASSYSGGGRGETQYF
TGTGCCAGCAGTTACTCAGGCGGGGGGAGGGGAGAGACCCAGTACTTC
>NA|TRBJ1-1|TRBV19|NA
CASSPQTWTEAFF
TGTGCCAGTAGTCCCCAGACATGGACTGAAGCTTTCTTT
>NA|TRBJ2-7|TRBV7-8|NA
CASRPGLAKTYEQYF
TGTGCCAGCAGGCCAGGACTGGCTAAGACCTACGAGCAGTACTTC
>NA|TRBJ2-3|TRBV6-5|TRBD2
CASSYVLAGDTDTQYF
TGTGCCAGCAGTTACGTCCTAGCGGGAGACACAGATACGCAGTATTTT
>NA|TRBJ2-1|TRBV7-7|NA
CASSLGVGTNEQFF
TGTGCCAGCAGCTTAGGAGTCGGGACCAATGAGCAGTTCTTC
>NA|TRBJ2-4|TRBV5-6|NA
CASSLKPGPNIQYF
TGTGCCAGCAGCTTAAAGCCAGGGCCCAACATTCAGTACTTC
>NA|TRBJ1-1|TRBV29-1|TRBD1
CSATGGWGMNTEAFF
TGCAGCGCCACAGGGGGCTGGGGGATGAACACTGAAGCTTTCTTT
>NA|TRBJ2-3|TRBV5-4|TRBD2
CASSFPSGPRGDTQYF
TGTGCCAGCAGCTTTCCTAGCGGCCCTAGGGGAGATACGCAGTATTTT
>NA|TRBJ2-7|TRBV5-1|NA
CASSLGHSTYEQYF
TGCGCCAGCAGCTTAGGACACTCGACCTACGAGCAGTACTTC
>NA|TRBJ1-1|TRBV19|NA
CASSIGATNTEAFF
TGTGCCAGTAGTATAGGGGCAACGAACACTGAAGCTTTCTTT
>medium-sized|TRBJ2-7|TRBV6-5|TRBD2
CASSIGRAWEQYF
TGTGCCAGCAGTATCGGGAGGGCCTGGGAGCAGTACTTC
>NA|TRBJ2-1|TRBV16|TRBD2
CASSQSGLAGGWAYNEQFF
TGTGCCAGCAGCCAATCAGGACTAGCGGGAGGTTGGGCATACAATGAGCAGTTCTTC
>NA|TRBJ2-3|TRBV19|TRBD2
CASRRAGGTDTQYF
TGTGCCAGTAGGCGAGCGGGGGGCACAGATACGCAGTATTTT
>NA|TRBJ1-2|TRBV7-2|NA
CASSPRVTGDSNYGYTF
TGTGCCAGCAGCCCAAGGGTGACAGGAGACTCTAACTATGGCTACACCTTC